The TCR beta chain under discussion was sequenced for a study of beta chain features in type 1 diabetes. The V and J ends lost 4 bases and 3 bases, in that order; junction bases with no gene match: 11. Germline V gene data show CDR1 as KGHSH and CDR2 as LQKENI. This CDR3 has 17 amino acids. Study outcomes and limitations: For Type 1 diabetes patients, all four CD4+ subsets carried TCRB CDR3s that were moderately but significantly shorter.

As regards this clone: The antigen remains unidentified.

All of the isolated RNA was reverse transcribed, so expressed TCRB transcripts were sequenced. Produced via immunoSEQ multiplex PCR; TCRdb's table is partial and in-frame only. The profile shows under 850,000 clones, about an eighth of them singletons. The specimen was naive CD4+ T cells from blood. This TCR derives from a man between 18 and 29 years old with type 1 diabetes. J is TRBJ2-1 and V is TRBV18; 8 bases agree with TRBD1. This CDR3 is CASSLGLGTGDYNEQFF. CDR3 DNA sequence: TGTGCCAGCTCACTAGGCCTTGGGACAGGAGACTACAATGAGCAGTTCTTC. Filled out from reference TRBV18 and TRBJ2-1, the complete variable domain reads NAGVMQNPRHLVRRRGQEARLRCSPMKGHSHVYWYRQLPEEGLKFMVYLQKENIIDESGMPKERFSAEFPKEGPSILRIQQVVRGDSAAYFCASSLGLGTGDYNEQFFGPGTRLTVL.